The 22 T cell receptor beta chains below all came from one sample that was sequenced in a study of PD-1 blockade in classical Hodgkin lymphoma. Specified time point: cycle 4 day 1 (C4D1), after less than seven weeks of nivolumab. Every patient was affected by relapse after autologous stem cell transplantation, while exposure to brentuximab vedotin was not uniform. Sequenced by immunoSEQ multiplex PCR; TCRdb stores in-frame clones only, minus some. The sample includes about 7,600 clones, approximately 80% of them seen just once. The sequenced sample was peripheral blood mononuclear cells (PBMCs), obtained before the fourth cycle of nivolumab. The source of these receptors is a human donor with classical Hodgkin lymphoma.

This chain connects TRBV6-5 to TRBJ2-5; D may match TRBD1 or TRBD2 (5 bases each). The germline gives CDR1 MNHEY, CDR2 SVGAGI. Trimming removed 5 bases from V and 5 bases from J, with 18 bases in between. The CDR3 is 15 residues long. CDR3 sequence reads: CASSPSVGELETQYF. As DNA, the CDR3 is TGTGCCAGCAGTCCCTCGGTGGGGGAGTTGGAGACCCAGTACTTC.

The chain's CDR3 is CASSEQDNEQFF. The CDR3, as DNA: TGTGCCAGCAGTGAACAGGACAATGAGCAGTTCTTC. The chain is built from TRBV2 and TRBJ2-1; D is ambiguous. This CDR3 spans 12 amino acids. V lost 2 bases and J lost 5, with 4 bases in between. In germline, CDR1 is SNHLY, CDR2 FYNNEI.

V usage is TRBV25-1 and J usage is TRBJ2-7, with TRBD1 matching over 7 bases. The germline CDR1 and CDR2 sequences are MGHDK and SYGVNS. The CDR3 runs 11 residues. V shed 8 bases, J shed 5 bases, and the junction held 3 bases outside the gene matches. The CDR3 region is CASAQGDEQYF. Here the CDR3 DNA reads TGTGCCAGCGCGCAGGGGGACGAGCAGTACTTC.

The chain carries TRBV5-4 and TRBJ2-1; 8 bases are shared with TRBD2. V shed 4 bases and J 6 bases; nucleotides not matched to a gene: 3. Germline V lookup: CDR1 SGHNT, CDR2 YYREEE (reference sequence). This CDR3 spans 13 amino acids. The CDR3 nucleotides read TGTGCCAGCAGCGGAGCGGGAGTCAATGAGCAGTTCTTC. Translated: CASSGAGVNEQFF.

CDR3 sequence: CASRVLAGAGGELFF. The CDR3 DNA follows: TGTGCCAGCAGAGTACTAGCGGGAGCGGGCGGGGAGCTGTTTTTT. J is TRBJ2-2 and V is TRBV28, with 11 bases that match TRBD2. V gave up 6 bases and J gave up 7 bases; unmatched junction bases: 7. The CDR3 consists of 15 residues. The germline V gene encodes CDR1 MDHEN and CDR2 SYDVKM.

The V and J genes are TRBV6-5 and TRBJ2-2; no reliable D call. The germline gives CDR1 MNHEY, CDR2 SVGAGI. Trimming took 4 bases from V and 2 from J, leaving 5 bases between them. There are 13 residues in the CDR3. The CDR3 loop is CASSSPNTGELFF. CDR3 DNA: TGTGCCAGCAGTTCCCCCAACACCGGGGAGCTGTTTTTT.

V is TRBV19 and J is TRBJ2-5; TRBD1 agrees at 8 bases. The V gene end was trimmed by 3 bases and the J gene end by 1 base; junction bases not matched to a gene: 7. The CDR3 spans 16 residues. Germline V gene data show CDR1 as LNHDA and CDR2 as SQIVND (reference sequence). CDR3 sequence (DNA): TGTGCCAGTAGTATCTTTGGACAGGGACTCCAAGAGACCCAGTACTTC. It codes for CASSIFGQGLQETQYF.

CDR3 region: CASSLATSGSYTGELFF. CDR3 sequence (DNA): TGTGCCAGCAGCTTAGCCACTAGCGGGAGTTACACCGGGGAGCTGTTTTTT. The gene calls are TRBV7-8 and TRBJ2-2; TRBD2 matches at 11 bases. Trimming at V came to 0 bases and at J to 3 bases, leaving 3 bases not matched to a gene. Germline V lookup: CDR1 SGHVS, CDR2 FQNEAQ. This CDR3 is built from 17 residues.

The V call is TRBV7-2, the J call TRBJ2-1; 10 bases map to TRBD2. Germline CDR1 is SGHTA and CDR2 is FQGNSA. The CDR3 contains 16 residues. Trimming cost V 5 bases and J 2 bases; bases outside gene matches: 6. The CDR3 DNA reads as TGTGCCAGCAGCACAAGCGGGGGGGCGACCTACAATGAGCAGTTCTTC. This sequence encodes CASSTSGGATYNEQFF. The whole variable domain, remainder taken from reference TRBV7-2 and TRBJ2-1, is GAGVSQSPSNKVTEKGKDVELRCDPISGHTALYWYRQSLGQGLEFLIYFQGNSAPDKSGLPSDRFSAERTGGSVSTLTIQRTQQEDSAVYLCASSTSGGATYNEQFFGPGTRLTVL.

The CDR3, as DNA: TGTGCCAGCAGCCTGGGACAGCTAGTAACCGGGGAGCTGTTTTTT. This sequence encodes CASSLGQLVTGELFF. The chain combines TRBV7-9 with TRBJ2-2, with 7 bases that match TRBD1. Germline lookup yields CDR1 SEHNR and CDR2 FQNEAQ (reference sequence). This CDR3 is 15 amino acids long. V gave up 5 bases and J gave up 5 bases; unmatched junction bases: 8.

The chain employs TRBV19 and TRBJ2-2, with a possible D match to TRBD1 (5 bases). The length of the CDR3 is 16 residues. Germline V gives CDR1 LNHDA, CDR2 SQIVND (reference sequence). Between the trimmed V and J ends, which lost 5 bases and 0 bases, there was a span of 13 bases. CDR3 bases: TGTGCCAGTAGTTCCTCAGGGCCCCCGAACACCGGGGAGCTGTTTTTT. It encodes CASSSSGPPNTGELFF.

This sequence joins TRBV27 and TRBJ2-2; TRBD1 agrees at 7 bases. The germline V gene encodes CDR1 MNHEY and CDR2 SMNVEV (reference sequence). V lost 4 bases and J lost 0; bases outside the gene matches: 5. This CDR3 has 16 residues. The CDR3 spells CASSSKGTANTGELFF. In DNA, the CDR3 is TGTGCCAGCAGTTCAAAAGGGACAGCGAACACCGGGGAGCTGTTTTTT.

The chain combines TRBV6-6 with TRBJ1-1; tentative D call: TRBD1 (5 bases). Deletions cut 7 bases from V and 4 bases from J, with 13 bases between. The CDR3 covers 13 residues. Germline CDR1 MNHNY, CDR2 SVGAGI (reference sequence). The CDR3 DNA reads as TGTGCCAGCAATACCTATGGGGGCACTGAAGCTTTCTTT. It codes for CASNTYGGTEAFF.

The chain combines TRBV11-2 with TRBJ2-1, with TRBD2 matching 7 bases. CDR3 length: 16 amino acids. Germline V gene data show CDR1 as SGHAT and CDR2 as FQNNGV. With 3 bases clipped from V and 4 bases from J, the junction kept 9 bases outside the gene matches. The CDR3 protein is CASSFRILADYNEQFF. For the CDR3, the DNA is TGTGCCAGCAGCTTCAGGATCCTAGCGGATTACAATGAGCAGTTCTTC.

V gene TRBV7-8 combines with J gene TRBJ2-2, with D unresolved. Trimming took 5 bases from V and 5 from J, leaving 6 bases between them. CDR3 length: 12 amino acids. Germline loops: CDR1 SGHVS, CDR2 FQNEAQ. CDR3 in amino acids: CASSRETGELFF. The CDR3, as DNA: TGTGCCAGCAGCAGGGAAACCGGGGAGCTGTTTTTT.

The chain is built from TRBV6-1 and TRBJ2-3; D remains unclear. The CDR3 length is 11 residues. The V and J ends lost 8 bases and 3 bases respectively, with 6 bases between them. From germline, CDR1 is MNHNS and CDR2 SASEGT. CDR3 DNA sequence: TGTGCCAGCCGAAGAACAGATACGCAGTATTTT. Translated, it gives CASRRTDTQYF.

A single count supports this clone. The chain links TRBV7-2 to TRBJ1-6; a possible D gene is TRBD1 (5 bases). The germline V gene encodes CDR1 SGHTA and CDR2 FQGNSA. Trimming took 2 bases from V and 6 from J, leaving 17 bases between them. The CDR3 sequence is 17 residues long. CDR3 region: CASSLRIPRATNSPLHF. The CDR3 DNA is TGTGCCAGCAGCTTAAGGATTCCCAGGGCAACTAATTCACCCCTCCACTTT.

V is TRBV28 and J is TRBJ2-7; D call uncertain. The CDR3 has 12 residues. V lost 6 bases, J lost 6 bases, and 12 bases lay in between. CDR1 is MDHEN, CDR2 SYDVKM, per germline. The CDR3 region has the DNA TGTGCCAGCAGCTGGTACAGCTCCGAGCAGTACTTC. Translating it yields CASSWYSSEQYF.

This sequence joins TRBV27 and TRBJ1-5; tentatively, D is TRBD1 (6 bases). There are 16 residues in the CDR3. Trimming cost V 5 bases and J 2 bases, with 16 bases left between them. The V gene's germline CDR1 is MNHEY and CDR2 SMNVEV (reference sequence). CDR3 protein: CASSPLGGMGNQPQHF. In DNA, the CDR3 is TGTGCCAGCAGTCCCCTCGGGGGCATGGGCAATCAGCCCCAGCATTTT.

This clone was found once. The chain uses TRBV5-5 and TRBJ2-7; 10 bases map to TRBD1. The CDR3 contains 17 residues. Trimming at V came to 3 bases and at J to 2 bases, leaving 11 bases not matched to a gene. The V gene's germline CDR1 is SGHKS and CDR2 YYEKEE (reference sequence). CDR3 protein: CASSSLWGTGETYEQYF. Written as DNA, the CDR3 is TGTGCCAGCAGCTCCCTATGGGGGACAGGGGAGACCTACGAGCAGTACTTC.

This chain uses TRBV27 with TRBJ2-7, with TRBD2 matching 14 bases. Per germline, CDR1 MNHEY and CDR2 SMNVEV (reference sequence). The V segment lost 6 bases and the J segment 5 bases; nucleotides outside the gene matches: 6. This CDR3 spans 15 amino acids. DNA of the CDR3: TGTGCCAGCAGCAGGACTAGCGGGAGGTCCCACGAGCAGTACTTC. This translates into CASSRTSGRSHEQYF.

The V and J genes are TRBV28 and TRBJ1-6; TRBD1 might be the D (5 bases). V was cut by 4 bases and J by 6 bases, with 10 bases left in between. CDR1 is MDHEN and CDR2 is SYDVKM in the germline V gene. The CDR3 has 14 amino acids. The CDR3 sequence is CASSSGAFNSPLHF. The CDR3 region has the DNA TGTGCCAGCAGTTCCGGGGCCTTTAATTCACCCCTCCACTTT.